The 26 T cell receptor beta chains presented below share a single source sample, sequenced in a study of T cells and Merkel cell carcinoma outcomes. Sequencing used immunoSEQ multiplex PCR; TCRdb keeps in-frame clones, though not all of them. The sample has about 590 clones, roughly nine tenths seen once. Sequences were obtained from tumor tissue from Merkel cell carcinoma. The receptors stem from a human donor with Merkel cell carcinoma.

This clone was recorded once. The genes are TRBV28 and TRBJ1-6; unclear D gene. V was shortened by 5 bases and J by 14 bases, with 13 bases between the two germline ends. This CDR3 contains 12 residues. The germline gives CDR1 MDHEN, CDR2 SYDVKM. The CDR3 sequence: CASSPRPVSLHF. In DNA, the CDR3 is TGTGCCAGCAGTCCTCGTCCGGTGTCCCTCCACTTT.

The chain carries TRBV4-1 and TRBJ2-2; 10 bases are shared with TRBD1. The CDR3 length is 16 residues. Trimming removed 4 bases from V and 5 bases from J; junction bases left unmatched: 7. Looked up from germline, CDR1 is MGHRA and CDR2 is YSYEKL. CDR3 nucleotides: TGCGCCAGCAGCCTGGGACAGGGGTCCTCTACCGGGGAGCTGTTTTTT. The encoded protein is CASSLGQGSSTGELFF.

This chain connects TRBV27 to TRBJ2-7; possibly TRBD1 for D (6 bases). The length of the CDR3 is 14 residues. Germline V gives CDR1 MNHEY, CDR2 SMNVEV (reference sequence). Trimming removed 6 bases from V and 0 bases from J, with 12 bases in between. DNA of the CDR3: TGTGCCAGCAGCGTAAGGGGGTTCTCCTACGAGCAGTACTTC. It codes for CASSVRGFSYEQYF.

This clone was counted a single time. The chain combines TRBV6-5 with TRBJ2-1, with D possibly being TRBD1 (5 bases). There are 15 residues in the CDR3. Trimming left V 6 bases short and J 0 bases short, with 12 bases between. CDR1 MNHEY and CDR2 SVGAGI come from the germline V gene. CDR3 nucleotides: TGTGCCAGCAGCCCACAGGCGTCCTCCTACAATGAGCAGTTCTTC. This encodes CASSPQASSYNEQFF.

This clone has just one count. The chain recombines TRBV2 with TRBJ1-4, with TRBD1 as a possible D gene (5 bases). The germline gives CDR1 SNHLY, CDR2 FYNNEI. Trimming stripped 3 bases from V and 8 bases from J, with 10 bases between. The CDR3 is made up of 13 amino acids. As DNA, the CDR3 is TGTGCCAGCAGTGACAGGGCCGGGGAAAAACTGTTTTTT. This translates into CASSDRAGEKLFF. Full variable domain (missing parts from reference TRBV2 and TRBJ1-4): EPEVTQTPSHQVTQMGQEVILRCVPISNHLYFYWYRQILGQKVEFLVSFYNNEISEKSEIFDDQFSVERPDGSNFTLKIRSTKLEDSAMYFCASSDRAGEKLFFGSGTQLSVL.

The chain uses TRBV6-1 and TRBJ2-2, with 10 bases lining up with TRBD2. CDR3 length equals 14 residues. The germline V gene has CDR1 MNHNS and CDR2 SASEGT. The V segment lost 10 bases and the J segment 4 bases; nucleotides outside the gene matches: 6. The CDR3 protein is CATQGLAITGELFF. DNA of the CDR3: TGTGCCACCCAGGGACTAGCGATCACCGGGGAGCTGTTTTTT.

CDR3 loop: CASSLVSGVDWEQYF. Here the CDR3 DNA reads TGTGCCAGCAGCTTGGTTAGCGGGGTAGACTGGGAGCAGTACTTC. The rearrangement uses TRBV11-2 and TRBJ2-7, with TRBD2 identical over 8 bases. Unmatched junction bases numbered 11, after V lost 3 bases and J lost 7 bases. Germline CDR1 SGHAT, CDR2 FQNNGV. The CDR3 runs 15 residues. Drawing the rest from reference TRBV11-2 and TRBJ2-7, the complete variable domain is EAGVAQSPRYKIIEKRQSVAFWCNPISGHATLYWYQQILGQGPKLLIQFQNNGVVDDSQLPKDRFSAERLKGVDSTLKIQPAKLEDSAVYLCASSLVSGVDWEQYFGPGTRLTVT.

The rearrangement uses TRBV5-1 and TRBJ1-1; D possibly corresponds to TRBD1 (6 bases). V lost 0 bases and J 5 bases, leaving 14 bases between the germline ends. Germline CDR1 SGHRS, CDR2 YFSETQ. The CDR3 consists of 15 residues. Here the CDR3 reads CASSLESGGRTEAFF. The DNA for the CDR3 is TGCGCCAGCAGCTTGGAGTCCGGGGGCCGGACTGAAGCTTTCTTT. Full variable domain (rest looked up from reference TRBV5-1 and TRBJ1-1): KAGVTQTPRYLIKTRGQQVTLSCSPISGHRSVSWYQQTPGQGLQFLFEYFSETQRNKGNFPGRFSGRQFSNSRSEMNVSTLELGDSALYLCASSLESGGRTEAFFGQGTRLTVV.

To note about this clone: The identical CDR3 is also encoded by other nucleotide sequences in the sample. This chain joins TRBV5-1 and TRBJ2-2; TRBD2 matches at 7 bases. The CDR3 runs 16 residues. V shed 0 bases and J 0 bases; nucleotides not matched to a gene: 2. Per the germline V gene, CDR1 is SGHRS and CDR2 is YFSETQ. Here the CDR3 DNA reads TGCGCCAGCAGCTTGGCCCTAGCGGCGAACACCGGGGAGCTGTTTTTT. It is translated as CASSLALAANTGELFF.

This chain joins TRBV13 and TRBJ2-1, with 9 bases fitting TRBD2. J lost 6 bases, V lost 6 bases, and 18 bases had no gene match. Germline V gene lookup returns CDR1 PRHDT and CDR2 FYEKMQ (reference sequence). This CDR3 has 18 residues. The CDR3 sequence: CASRRRMGREGRGNEQFF. For the CDR3, the DNA is TGTGCCAGCAGAAGGCGGATGGGGCGGGAGGGCCGAGGCAATGAGCAGTTCTTC.

The rearrangement links TRBV18 to TRBJ1-2; TRBD1 matches 10 bases. The CDR3 extends over 15 amino acids. In germline, CDR1 is KGHSH, CDR2 LQKENI. J lost 1 base, V lost 6 bases, and 5 bases had no gene match. Written as DNA, the CDR3 is TGTGCCAGCTCGCGGACAGGGGGAAGTAACTATGGCTACACCTTC. Translated: CASSRTGGSNYGYTF.

The rearrangement uses TRBV18 and TRBJ2-7, with 11 bases lining up with TRBD2. CDR3 size: 15 residues. V lost 3 bases and J lost 2; bases outside the gene matches: 3. Germline loops: CDR1 KGHSH, CDR2 LQKENI. CDR3 residues: CASSPTSGATYEQYF. CDR3 coding DNA: TGTGCCAGCTCACCGACTAGCGGGGCAACCTACGAGCAGTACTTC.

The chain combines TRBV6-5 with TRBJ1-1; 8 bases are a match to TRBD1. CDR1 is MNHEY, CDR2 SVGAGI, per germline. The V and J ends lost 6 bases and 2 bases, in that order; junction bases with no gene match: 8. The CDR3 consists of 15 residues. DNA for the CDR3: TGTGCCAGCAGGCGGGGGGACAGGTCTAACACTGAAGCTTTCTTT. As protein: CASRRGDRSNTEAFF.

This sequence joins TRBV15 and TRBJ2-7; D call uncertain. This CDR3 contains 14 residues. Germline V CDR1 and CDR2: LNHNV, YYDKDF (reference sequence). V was shortened by 1 base and J by 3 bases, with 10 bases between the two germline ends. The CDR3 sequence is CATSRVRAHYEQYF. The CDR3 nucleotides are TGTGCCACCAGCAGAGTTAGGGCCCACTACGAGCAGTACTTC.

The chain has TRBV29-1 and TRBJ2-1; 11 nucleotides align to TRBD2. Trimming cost V 6 bases and J 9 bases; bases outside gene matches: 10. CDR1 is SQVTM and CDR2 is ANQGSEA in the germline V gene. The CDR3 is made up of 14 amino acids. The CDR3 reads CSVAATSGKGEQFF. CDR3 coding DNA: TGCAGCGTAGCAGCGACTAGCGGGAAGGGTGAGCAGTTCTTC.

J is TRBJ1-1 and V is TRBV19; perhaps TRBD1 as D (5 bases). The CDR3 totals 13 residues. V was pared by 4 bases and J by 5 bases, with 11 bases between. The germline V gene has CDR1 LNHDA and CDR2 SQIVND (reference sequence). The CDR3 is CASSTLEGTEAFF. The DNA of the CDR3 is TGTGCCAGTAGTACCTTAGAGGGGACTGAAGCTTTCTTT.

This rearrangement joins TRBV5-1 to TRBJ1-2; 11 nucleotides line up with TRBD1. CDR3 length: 14 residues. After removal of 4 bases from V and 7 bases from J, the junction contained 6 bases not matched to a gene. Germline CDR1 and CDR2: SGHRS and YFSETQ. The CDR3 DNA sequence: TGCGCCAGCAGCGTGGGACAGGGGGTAATTGGCTACACCTTC. As protein: CASSVGQGVIGYTF.

The chain joins TRBV5-6 to TRBJ2-2; TRBD2 agrees at 10 bases. Germline lookup yields CDR1 SGHDT and CDR2 YYEEEE. With V trimmed by 1 base and J by 7 bases, 10 bases remained unmatched. CDR3 length: 17 amino acids. The CDR3, as DNA: TGTGCCAGCAGCTTGACCCCTAGCGGGAGTGGGGTCGGGGAGCTGTTTTTT. Encoded protein: CASSLTPSGSGVGELFF.

The chain couples TRBV5-1 to TRBJ1-5, with D perhaps TRBD1 (6 bases). From germline, CDR1 is SGHRS and CDR2 YFSETQ. The CDR3 is made up of 15 amino acids. V was pared by 5 bases and J by 2 bases, with 14 bases between. As DNA, the CDR3 is TGCGCCAGCAGTCCAGGGGAGGTGGGCAATCAGCCCCAGCATTTT. It yields the protein CASSPGEVGNQPQHF.

V and J are TRBV5-1 and TRBJ2-7; D not resolved. V dropped 5 bases and J dropped 2 bases, with 11 bases sitting between them. The CDR3 consists of 13 residues. The V gene's germline CDR1 is SGHRS and CDR2 YFSETQ. As DNA, the CDR3 is TGCGCCAGCAGGCAGAGTCACACCTACGAGCAGTACTTC. This sequence encodes CASRQSHTYEQYF.

The rearrangement joins TRBV10-2 to TRBJ1-1, with D unclear. The CDR3 contains 15 residues. The V end lost 2 bases, the J end lost 5 bases, and 15 bases lay between the germline ends. Germline CDR1 is WSHSY and CDR2 is SAAADI. The CDR3 loop reads CASSERGRLGTEAFF. In DNA form, the CDR3 reads TGCGCCAGCAGTGAGCGCGGCAGGTTGGGAACTGAAGCTTTCTTT.

The genes are TRBV18 and TRBJ2-3; TRBD1 agrees at 7 bases. This CDR3 contains 13 residues. Germline trimming cut 4 bases from V and 3 bases from J; bases unmatched to any gene: 1. Germline values: CDR1 KGHSH, CDR2 LQKENI. This chain's CDR3 is CASSRDRTDTQYF. The DNA of the CDR3 is TGTGCCAGCTCACGGGACAGAACAGATACGCAGTATTTT.

The chain recombines TRBV5-6 with TRBJ1-2; 7 bases match TRBD1. V was clipped by 1 base and J by 6 bases; unmatched bases: 3. Germline CDR1 SGHDT, CDR2 YYEEEE. This CDR3 spans 13 amino acids. CDR3 sequence: CASSLRQGDGYTF. CDR3 in DNA: TGTGCCAGCAGCTTGCGGCAGGGGGATGGCTACACCTTC.

V usage is TRBV2 and J usage is TRBJ2-2; no clear D. The germline CDR1 and CDR2 sequences are SNHLY and FYNNEI. The V end was cut by 8 bases, the J end by 4 bases, with 14 bases between. CDR3 length: 14 amino acids. Here the CDR3 DNA reads TGTGCCAGCTCATCGGTCACGATCACCGGGGAGCTGTTTTTT. Amino acid sequence: CASSSVTITGELFF.

This clone was detected only once. The CDR3 bases are TGTGCCAGCAGTGAGGACAGGGGAGATGAAAAACTGTTTTTT. Protein sequence: CASSEDRGDEKLFF. The V gene is TRBV2, the J gene TRBJ1-4; 9 nucleotides line up with TRBD1. The CDR3 is 14 residues long. Germline lookup yields CDR1 SNHLY and CDR2 FYNNEI. V shed 3 bases and J 6 bases; nucleotides not matched to a gene: 2.

The genes are TRBV7-9 and TRBJ1-6; 10 nucleotides match TRBD1. The CDR3 extends over 15 amino acids. Germline V lookup: CDR1 SEHNR, CDR2 FQNEAQ (reference sequence). J lost 7 bases, V lost 5 bases, and 5 bases had no gene match. CDR3: CASSPWTGGNSPLHF. The CDR3 DNA reads TGTGCCAGCAGCCCCTGGACAGGGGGAAATTCACCCCTCCACTTT.